Here is one TCR beta chain with its context. This sample is part of a study of T-cell reconstitution after alpha-beta-depleted transplantation in children. In germline, CDR1 is SNHLY, CDR2 FYNNEI. The CDR3 has 17 residues. V gave up 3 bases and J gave up 4 bases; unmatched junction bases: 7. The TCRbeta library incorporated unique molecular identifiers. TCRdb reprocessed the PCR reads with MiXCR, giving one entry per CDR3 protein. The table records approximately 490,000 distinct CDR3 sequences, 10% to 13% of them present only once. The source is a child aged 2-15 years with inherited bone marrow failure, due to receive a stem cell transplant. The sequencing used PBMCs, collected before TCRalphabeta/CD19-depleted stem cell transplant. The V call is TRBV2, the J call TRBJ2-1; TRBD2 matches 12 bases. The CDR3 nucleotides are TGTGCCAGCAGTGACCTGCTAGCGGGAGGGAAATACAATGAGCAGTTCTTC. Protein: CASSDLLAGGKYNEQFF. The whole variable domain, filled in from reference TRBV2 and TRBJ2-1, reads EPEVTQTPSHQVTQMGQEVILRCVPISNHLYFYWYRQILGQKVEFLVSFYNNEISEKSEIFDDQFSVERPDGSNFTLKIRSTKLEDSAMYFCASSDLLAGGKYNEQFFGPGTRLTVL.